Only a few counts were recorded for the clone carrying this T cell receptor (beta chain). TCRdb reprocessed the 5' RACE reads via MiXCR and lists one record per CDR3 protein. The sample includes approximately 100,000 distinct CDR3 sequences, roughly 15% of them seen just once. The data were obtained in a study of early T cells in non-severe SARS-CoV-2 infection. This receptor was taken from an adult who was a healthcare worker with PCR-confirmed SARS-CoV-2 infection or an uninfected control (not recorded which). The sequenced material came from whole blood.

This CDR3 reads CASSFGDRTYTGELFF. CDR3 sequence (DNA): TGTGCCAGCAGTTTTGGGGACAGAACTTACACCGGGGAGCTGTTTTTT. The chain couples TRBV27 to TRBJ2-2; TRBD1 matches 7 bases. The CDR3 has 16 amino acids. From germline, CDR1 is MNHEY and CDR2 SMNVEV (reference sequence). V shed 3 bases, J shed 3 bases, and the junction held 7 bases outside the gene matches.